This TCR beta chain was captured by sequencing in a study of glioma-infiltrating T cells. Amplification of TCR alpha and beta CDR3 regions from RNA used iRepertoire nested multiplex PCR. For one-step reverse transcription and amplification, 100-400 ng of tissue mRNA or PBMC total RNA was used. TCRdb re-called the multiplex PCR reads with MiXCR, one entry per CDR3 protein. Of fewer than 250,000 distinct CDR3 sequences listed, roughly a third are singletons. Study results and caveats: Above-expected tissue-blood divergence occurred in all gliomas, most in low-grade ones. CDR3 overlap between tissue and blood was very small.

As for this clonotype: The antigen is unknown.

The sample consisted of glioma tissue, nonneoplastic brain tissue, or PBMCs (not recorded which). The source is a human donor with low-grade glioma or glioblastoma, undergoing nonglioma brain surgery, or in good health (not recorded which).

The CDR3 DNA reads as TGTGCCACCGGTTACTCCGGGGATTGGATCGAGCAGTACTTC. This codes for CATGYSGDWIEQYF. The J gene is TRBJ2-7, the V gene TRBV6-6, with D tentatively TRBD2 (5 bases). CDR3 length: 14 residues. With 10 bases removed from V and 6 bases from J, the gap between germline ends came to 22 bases. Looked up from germline, CDR1 is MNHNY and CDR2 is SVGAGI (reference sequence).